This T cell receptor (beta chain) was found in a study of cytomegalovirus exposure and HLA in healthy donors (TCRdb year 2017). In the study overall: In an earlier analysis of several hundred of the donors, 276 Gb of sequence data and approximately 100 million unique TCR beta sequences from 150 million to 200 million T cells were reported. Around 320 gigabases of sequencing data and approximately 85 million unique TCR sequences were included in an early release covering 550 to 650 HLA-typed donors. Of the roughly 400 genotyped donors, 81% were placed in the genetic ancestry cluster associated with self-reported Caucasian donors. The study aimed to test whether signatures of past pathogen exposure could be identified by cataloging public T cell receptors. The study profiled the T cell repertoires of 666 subjects by immunosequencing and related them to cytomegalovirus serostatus. Along with the roughly 700-subject first cohort, a separate validation cohort of over a hundred different subjects was used. The study combined high-throughput TCR immunosequencing, statistical association of individual TCRs with disease status, and machine learning to predict cytomegalovirus infection status. To study patterns of TCR occurrence, a later analysis re-analyzed previously published TCR beta repertoires from several hundred donors and added high-resolution HLA genotyping. Rather than drawing on any new phenotypic data, the later analysis identified candidate immune exposures from TCR beta sequences and the way those sequences occurred across donors. In an earlier analysis of around 540 of the donors, high-throughput TCR beta sequencing was used to judge whether each TCR beta V gene segment behaved as functional or pseudogenic. Donor age, sex, ethnicity and CMV serostatus were compiled together with the repertoire data. In a later genetic analysis, genome-wide SNP genotypes for about 65% of the roughly 700 donors were used, and that subset was treated as a discovery cohort. All discovery cohort repertoires had been generated using a single sequencing platform. Class I and class II HLA loci were covered by the typing at four-digit resolution. The number of donors typed differed by locus, with about 620-630 for A, B, C, DRB1 and DQB1, more than 500 for DQA1, 600 to 610 for DPA1, and 400 to 490 for DPB1. A handful of DR-DQ haplotypes were handled as single units for association and clustering because linkage in the cohort was strong. On average, about 240,000 unique TCR beta nucleotide sequences were sequenced per donor among a few hundred genotyped donors of the cohort, with about 19% of those sequences being non-productive. Findings and caveats that apply to the study as a whole: Some IMGT-functional V segments, including TRBV6-2 and TRBV6-3, could not be distinguished by the 87-base-pair reads and were therefore excluded. Correlated functional status among segregating V segments might reflect linkage disequilibrium, but an unknown experimental factor could not be ruled out. The classifier was reported to diagnose cytomegalovirus status with high specificity and sensitivity in both the original and validation cohorts. Roughly uniform sequencing depth across donors was assumed in presence/absence analyses, although this assumption may not hold. The study listed over 150 TCR beta chains as associated with cytomegalovirus. A group of highly shared sequence variants was considered likely to be a technical artifact of the sequencing pipeline. A further reported finding was that TCR beta sequences accurately predicted the HLA-A and HLA-B alleles for most subjects in the first cohort. When HLA alleles, especially DR and DQ, strongly co-occurred, TCR associations were difficult to assign to individual alleles. In vitro tests confirmed that three of the cytomegalovirus-associated TCR beta chains recognize cytomegalovirus antigens. Broadly in line with IMGT annotations, most TCR beta V segments showed up in productive rearrangements about 90% or about 30% of the time in an earlier analysis of several hundred of the donors. Because counts were too low, seventeen rarely observed V segments, including chromosome 9 orphons, were excluded from the earlier analysis of around 590 of the donors. In this cohort, only TCR beta chains were sequenced, and detectable features were limited by the absence of alpha or paired-chain data. In a later analysis, TCR association rates were found to vary across HLA loci, with the most associated TCRs seen for DRB1 alleles and the fewest for HLA-C alleles. A later analysis found that HLA-associated TCR beta chains were more clonally expanded and had lower generation probabilities than equally common non-associated chains. Several of the top co-occurrence clusters appeared to be linked to parvovirus B19, influenza, CMV and Epstein-Barr virus, according to a later analysis. Most TCR sequences were seen in very few donors, while some public TCRs were found in many individuals. In a later genetic analysis, fewer N-insertions in productive TCRs were reported among donors in an Asian-associated ancestry cluster than the roughly 700-donor mean. The authors suggested that the approach could potentially be extended to other disease states and immunological phenotypes. Because some donors lacked HLA typing at each locus, the association tests relied only on the typed subset. A later genetic analysis associated a missense DCLRE1C variant with V-gene and J-gene trimming of TCR beta chains, and an independent cohort replicated the association. Specific HLA alleles were associated with 15,000 to 20,000 TCR beta sequences at a false discovery rate of 0.05 in a later analysis. According to a later analysis, most CMV-associated TCR beta chains appeared to be HLA-restricted, and the HLA associations seemed to be driven largely by CMV exposure. For the cohort, immune exposure information was limited to CMV serostatus.

The cohort was made up of 500 to 800 healthy bone marrow donors. Cohort members were all nominally healthy when sampled, although unrecorded immune exposures were likely present. The donor was CMV seropositive and belonged to the group of a few hundred seropositive cohort members. Every donor gave a peripheral blood sample, and the peripheral blood mononuclear cells from that sample were used for TCR beta sequencing. Genomic DNA was extracted from the blood cell samples with the Qiagen DNeasy Blood Extraction Kit. Concerning this clone: The antigen it binds to is not known. Qualities for individual bases were not recorded, and no much larger clone is one base off.

The library was produced with the immunoSEQ multiplex PCR assay. The multiplex PCR relied on a mix of 60 forward primers for TCR Vbeta segments and 13 reverse primers for TCR Jbeta segments. The CDR3 region of rearranged TCR beta genes was amplified from genomic DNA with a multiplex PCR assay. On the Illumina HiSeq System, the amplified TCR beta libraries were sequenced as 87-base-pair reads. The original pipeline was this. In a later analysis, 77 million or so unique TCR beta chains were counted across the 500 to 700 repertoires, and roughly 11 million of these chains were shared by at least two donors. To remove PCR and sequencing errors, raw reads were error-corrected and collapsed into unique sequences using a nearest-neighbor algorithm that merged closely related sequences. Alignment of CDR3 sequences to IMGT reference sequences was used to assign V, D and J gene segments. For a sequence to be retained, a match of at least six nucleotides was required to both a V gene segment and a J gene segment. Rearrangements were called productive when the CDR3 lacked stop codons and stayed in frame with V and J; all others were non-productive. Following IMGT convention, CDR3 was defined as the stretch from the second conserved V-encoded cysteine to the conserved J-encoded phenylalanine. The earlier analysis of 550 to 650 of the donors excluded any sequence lacking an unambiguous match to a single V gene segment. An earlier analysis of several hundred of the donors called V segments functional above 56.7% productive rearrangements and segregating when the between-donor standard deviation exceeded 5%. A statistical classification framework was developed to diagnose cytomegalovirus status using the catalog of TCR beta chain sequences. In a later analysis, TCR nucleotide sequences were compared against IMGT/GENE-DB human TR gene sequences so that V and J genes could be assigned. In a later analysis, CDR3 sequences and most-parsimonious VDJ recombination scenarios were assigned using the TCRdist pipeline. In a later analysis, each TCR beta chain was defined by its CDR3 amino acid sequence together with its V-gene family, and reads without a unique V-gene family were excluded. A later analysis removed 500 to 600 highly shared, low-generation-probability nucleotide sequences to deal with suspected cross-contamination and a sequencing artifact. For each public chain, a later analysis derived a clonal expansion index from normalized ranks of inferred template counts within each repertoire. In a later analysis, generation probabilities were computed with a VDJ recombination model fitted to out-of-frame rearrangements, and the resulting probabilities were checked against IGoR. Hypergeometric tests were used in a later analysis to score TCR-TCR, TCR-HLA and TCR-CMV co-occurrence, with a repertoire-size bias correction applied to the TCR pairs. False discovery rates were estimated in a later analysis by permuting HLA or CMV assignments 20 times. In a later analysis, co-occurring TCRs were grouped with DBSCAN, and TCRdist sequence similarity was added when clustering was performed within HLA-allele-positive subsets. For co-occurrence clustering, repertoires with fewer than 30,000 or more than 120,000 public chains were excluded, along with five repertoires with anomalous nucleotide sharing. Drawn from immuneACCESS, this table holds only the in-frame rearrangements with V and J called that TCRdb kept. Clones are partly lost; checked studies trace under half to an unresolved V gene and leave the rest unexplained. The V and J calls and the clone size are those of that table, but D and trimming were determined from the DNA. The sample yields approximately 160,000 clones; 70% to 85% were counted once. The biggest ten clones account for 1.4% of the sample.

The CDR1 and CDR2 encoded by the germline V gene are SGDLS and YYNGEE. The CDR3, from cysteine to phenylalanine, totals 15 residues. This entry keeps only the CDR3 DNA: 45 bases, framed from base 1. The V end loses 0 bases and the J end loses 2 bases, and a stretch of 9 bases separates them. The sequence was obtained from a woman aged 25 to 45 in good health and CMV-seropositive. This chain joins TRBV9 to TRBJ2-1; the D gene is perhaps TRBD2, on 5 matching bases. Sequenced material: PBMCs. The CDR3 corresponds to CASSVDPRAYNEQFF. The nucleotide sequence reads TGTGCCAGCAGCGTAGACCCGAGGGCCTACAATGAGCAGTTCTTC.